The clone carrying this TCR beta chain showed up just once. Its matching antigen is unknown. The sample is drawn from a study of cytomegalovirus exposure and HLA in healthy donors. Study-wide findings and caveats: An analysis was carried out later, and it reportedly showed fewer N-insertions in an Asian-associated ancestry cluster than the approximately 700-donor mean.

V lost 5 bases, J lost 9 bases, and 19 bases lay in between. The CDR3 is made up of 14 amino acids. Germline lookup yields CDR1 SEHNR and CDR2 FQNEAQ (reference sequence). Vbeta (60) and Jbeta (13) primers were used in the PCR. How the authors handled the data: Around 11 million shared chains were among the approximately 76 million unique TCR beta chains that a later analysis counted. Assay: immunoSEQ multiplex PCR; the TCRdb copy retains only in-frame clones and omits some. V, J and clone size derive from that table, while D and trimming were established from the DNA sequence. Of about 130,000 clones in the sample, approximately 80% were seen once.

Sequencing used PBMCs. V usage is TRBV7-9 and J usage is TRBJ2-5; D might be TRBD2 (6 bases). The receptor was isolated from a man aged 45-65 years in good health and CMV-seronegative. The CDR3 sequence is CASSLTGAQVAQYF. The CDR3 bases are TGTGCCAGCAGCCTAACGGGAGCCCAGGTGGCCCAGTACTTC.